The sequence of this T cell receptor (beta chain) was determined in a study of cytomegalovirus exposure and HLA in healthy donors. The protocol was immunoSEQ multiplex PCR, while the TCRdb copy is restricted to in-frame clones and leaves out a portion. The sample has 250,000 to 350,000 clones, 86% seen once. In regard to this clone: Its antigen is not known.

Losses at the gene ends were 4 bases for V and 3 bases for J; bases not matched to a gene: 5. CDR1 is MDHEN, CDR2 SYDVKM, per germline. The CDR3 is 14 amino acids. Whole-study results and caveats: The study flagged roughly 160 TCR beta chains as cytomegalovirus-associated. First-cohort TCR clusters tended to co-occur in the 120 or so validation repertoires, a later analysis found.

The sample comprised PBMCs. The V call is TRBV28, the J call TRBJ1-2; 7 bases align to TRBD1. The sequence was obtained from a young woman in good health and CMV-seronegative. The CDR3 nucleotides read TGTGCCAGCAGTTCAGGGGGGAGTGACTATGGCTACACCTTC. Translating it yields CASSSGGSDYGYTF.